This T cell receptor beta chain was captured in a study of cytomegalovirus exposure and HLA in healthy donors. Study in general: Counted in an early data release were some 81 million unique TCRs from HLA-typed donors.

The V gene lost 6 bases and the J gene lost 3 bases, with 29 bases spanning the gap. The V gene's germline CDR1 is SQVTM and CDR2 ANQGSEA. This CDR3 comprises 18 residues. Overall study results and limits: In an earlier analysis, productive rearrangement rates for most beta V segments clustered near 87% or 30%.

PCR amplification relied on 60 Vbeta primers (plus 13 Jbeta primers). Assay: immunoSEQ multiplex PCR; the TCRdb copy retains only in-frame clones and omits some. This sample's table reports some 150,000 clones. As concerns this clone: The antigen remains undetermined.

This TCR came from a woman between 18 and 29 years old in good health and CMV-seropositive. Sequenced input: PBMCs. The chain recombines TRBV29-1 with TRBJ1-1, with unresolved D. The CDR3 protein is CSVEGSWNNLGTYTEAFF. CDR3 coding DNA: TGCAGCGTCGAGGGAAGTTGGAACAATTTGGGTACGTACACTGAAGCTTTCTTT.